This T cell receptor (beta chain) was sequenced during a study of T cells in Graves' hyperthyroidism and ophthalmopathy. Study findings and constraints: Among clonotypes expanded in thyroid above 0.001, most were also found in blood.

Germline CDR1 is LNHDA and CDR2 is SQIVND (reference sequence). The CDR3 has 15 residues. Trimming cost V 3 bases and J 1 base; bases outside gene matches: 5. This clonotype appeared a few times. Its antigen is unknown. Amplification of TCR beta CDR3 regions used RNA as the template. The primer set for the first-round RT-PCR of the TCR CDR3 was HTBI. Via MiXCR, TCRdb re-called the multiplex PCR reads, giving one row per CDR3 protein. The sample records more than 550,000 distinct CDR3 sequences, around 15% being singletons. This sequence originates from a man aged 50-60 years with Graves' hyperthyroidism. The source material was blood. The chain is built from TRBV19 and TRBJ2-5; 7 bases map to TRBD2. Here the CDR3 reads CASSITLAAQETQYF. The DNA for the CDR3 is TGTGCCAGTAGTATCACCCTAGCGGCCCAAGAGACCCAGTACTTC. The entire variable domain, with the rest obtained from reference TRBV19 and TRBJ2-5, is as follows: DGGITQSPKYLFRKEGQNVTLSCEQNLNHDAMYWYRQDPGQGLRLIYYSQIVNDFQKGDIAEGYSVSREKKESFPLTVTSAQKNPTAFYLCASSITLAAQETQYFGPGTRLLVL.